A single sample is the source of the 19 T cell receptor beta chains below, sequenced in a study of cytomegalovirus exposure and HLA in healthy donors (dated by TCRdb to about 2017). Library preparation employed the immunoSEQ multiplex PCR assay. The multiplex PCR relied on a mix of 60 forward primers for TCR Vbeta segments and 13 reverse primers for TCR Jbeta segments. Imported from immuneACCESS, the table was reduced by TCRdb to in-frame sequences with V and J called. These copies leave out some clones; in studies compared against another copy, an unresolved V gene accounts for under half, and the cause of the remainder is not known. Here the sample has roughly 120,000 clones; about 72% occur a single time. The ten largest account for around 1.6% of the sample. The sequenced sample consisted of PBMCs. These receptors originate from a man aged 25 to 45 in good health and CMV-seropositive.

The chain joins TRBV2 to TRBJ1-5, with D maybe TRBD1 (5 bases). Germline V CDR1 and CDR2: SNHLY, FYNNEI. Trimming took off 6 bases at V and 10 bases at J, with 19 bases between the two ends. This CDR3 contains 14 residues. The CDR3 sequence is CASREGVGLDPQHF. DNA for the CDR3: TGTGCCAGCAGGGAGGGAGTGGGGCTCGATCCCCAGCATTTT.

V gene TRBV4-1 combines with J gene TRBJ1-4, with TRBD1 as a possible D gene (5 bases). V lost 6 bases, J lost 5 bases, and 10 bases lay in between. The germline gives CDR1 MGHRA, CDR2 YSYEKL. This CDR3 is 13 amino acids long. The CDR3 DNA reads TGCGCCAGCAGGGTGGGGGGGAATGAAAAACTGTTTTTT. Translation gives CASRVGGNEKLFF.

The chain employs TRBV18 and TRBJ1-4; D unresolved. The CDR3 has 14 residues. Germline-derived CDR1 and CDR2 are KGHSH and LQKENI. The ends were cut back, 1 base at V and 8 bases at J, with 11 bases in the middle. Written as DNA, the CDR3 is TGTGCCAGCTCACCACGAGACGGGAAGGAAAAACTGTTTTTT. It yields the protein CASSPRDGKEKLFF.

The chain recombines TRBV12-5 with TRBJ2-2; the D gene is possibly TRBD2 (6 bases). There are 13 residues in the CDR3. Germline loops: CDR1 LGHNT, CDR2 FRNRAP. Between the trimmed V and J ends, which lost 6 bases and 5 bases, there was a span of 10 bases. CDR3 sequence: CASGPAGTGELFF. DNA for the CDR3: TGTGCTAGTGGCCCTGCGGGGACCGGGGAGCTGTTTTTT.

The rearrangement joins TRBV19 to TRBJ1-1, with D possibly TRBD1 on 6 matching bases. Trimming took off 4 bases at V and 5 bases at J, with 14 bases between the two ends. Germline loops: CDR1 LNHDA, CDR2 SQIVND (reference sequence). There are 14 residues in the CDR3. The CDR3 region is CASSTLQGWTEAFF. CDR3 sequence (DNA): TGTGCCAGTAGTACTCTCCAGGGGTGGACTGAAGCTTTCTTT. Together with reference TRBV19 and TRBJ1-1, the CDR3 gives the full variable domain: DGGITQSPKYLFRKEGQNVTLSCEQNLNHDAMYWYRQDPGQGLRLIYYSQIVNDFQKGDIAEGYSVSREKKESFPLTVTSAQKNPTAFYLCASSTLQGWTEAFFGQGTRLTVV.

This clone occurred once. This chain connects TRBV7-9 to TRBJ1-2, with 7 bases that match TRBD1. CDR3 size: 15 residues. Germline V gives CDR1 SEHNR, CDR2 FQNEAQ (reference sequence). The V and J ends lost 5 bases and 4 bases, in that order; junction bases with no gene match: 10. CDR3 sequence: CASSTQTGSSYGYTF. CDR3 sequence (DNA): TGTGCCAGCAGCACACAGACAGGGAGCTCCTATGGCTACACCTTC.

As regards this clone: This sample also contains other DNA sequences that code for the same CDR3. Here the CDR3 reads CASSPRLLGLATEQYF. CDR3 bases: TGTGCCAGCAGCCCGCGTTTATTGGGACTAGCAACCGAGCAGTACTTC. V is TRBV7-9 and J is TRBJ2-7; 9 bases are a match to TRBD2. V lost 5 bases and J lost 6; bases outside the gene matches: 14. The CDR3 is 16 residues long. Germline CDR1 SEHNR, CDR2 FQNEAQ (reference sequence).

This rearrangement joins TRBV18 to TRBJ2-1, with 9 nucleotides matching TRBD1. The trim removed 1 base at V and 7 bases at J, leaving 5 bases unmatched. The CDR3 totals 15 residues. Looked up from germline, CDR1 is KGHSH and CDR2 is LQKENI. The CDR3 reads CASSPRTGDTNEQFF. In DNA, the CDR3 is TGTGCCAGCTCACCACGGACAGGGGATACGAATGAGCAGTTCTTC.

The CDR3 protein is CATVNSGTSYEQYF. CDR3 nucleotide sequence: TGTGCCACTGTGAATAGCGGAACCTCCTACGAGCAGTACTTC. The V call is TRBV28, the J call TRBJ2-7; D is perhaps TRBD2 (6 bases). Germline values: CDR1 MDHEN, CDR2 SYDVKM. The CDR3 loop spans 14 amino acids. The V end lost 10 bases, the J end lost 0 bases, and 16 bases lay between the germline ends.

The genes are TRBV6-1 and TRBJ1-2; D call uncertain. In germline, CDR1 is MNHNS, CDR2 SASEGT. The CDR3 sequence is 10 residues long. Deletions cut 10 bases from V and 4 bases from J, with 7 bases between. In DNA, the CDR3 is TGTGCCACGCGGGTCTATGGCTACACCTTC. This translates into CATRVYGYTF.

V usage is TRBV6-5 and J usage is TRBJ2-7; 14 bases align to TRBD2. The V gene's germline CDR1 is MNHEY and CDR2 SVGAGI. The V segment lost 0 bases and the J segment 8 bases; nucleotides outside the gene matches: 3. The CDR3 extends over 15 amino acids. The CDR3: CASSYSRLAGGQQYF. CDR3 DNA sequence: TGTGCCAGCAGTTACTCGAGACTAGCGGGAGGGCAGCAGTACTTC.

This clone was detected once. This chain joins TRBV9 and TRBJ2-1; 7 bases fit TRBD2. The CDR3 length is 18 residues. Germline CDR1 SGDLS, CDR2 YYNGEE. The ends lost 0 bases at V and 0 bases at J; junction bases unmatched: 9. CDR3 bases: TGTGCCAGCAGCGTAGGGGGAGGGGACCAACTCTCCTACAATGAGCAGTTCTTC. It is translated as CASSVGGGDQLSYNEQFF.

The CDR3 bases are TGTGCCAGCAGTCACCACCGGAGCGGGTTATCTTATAATCGCTACGAGCAGTACTTC. This gives the protein CASSHHRSGLSYNRYEQYF. This chain links TRBV7-9 with TRBJ2-5, with a possible D match to TRBD2 (6 bases). The end of the DNA is better explained by TRBJ2-7, so the J call may be wrong. Germline CDR1 is SEHNR and CDR2 is FQNEAQ (reference sequence). The CDR3 extends over 19 amino acids.

This chain uses TRBV4-2 with TRBJ2-1; no clear D. The CDR3 is 11 amino acids. V lost 2 bases and J 7 bases, leaving 3 bases between the germline ends. The germline V gene has CDR1 LGHNA and CDR2 YNFKEQ. The DNA for the CDR3 is TGTGCCAGCAGCCAACTGAATGAGCAGTTCTTC. Its translation is CASSQLNEQFF.

The chain combines TRBV6-5 with TRBJ1-1, with unresolved D. The CDR3 extends over 15 amino acids. V was pared by 0 bases and J by 8 bases, with 16 bases between. CDR1 MNHEY and CDR2 SVGAGI come from the germline V gene. Here the CDR3 DNA reads TGTGCCAGCAGTTACTCGAGGCCCCCCGGCCGCGAAGCTTTCTTT. The encoded protein is CASSYSRPPGREAFF.

The J gene is TRBJ2-1, the V gene TRBV4-2, with 10 nucleotides matching TRBD2. V lost 7 bases, J lost 10 bases, and 22 bases stayed unmatched. The CDR3 is made up of 18 amino acids. Germline V gives CDR1 LGHNA, CDR2 YNFKEQ. This chain's CDR3 is CASTLGSSGRPYAGEQFF. CDR3 in DNA: TGTGCCAGCACCCTGGGGTCTAGCGGGAGACCTTACGCGGGCGAGCAGTTCTTC.

This rearrangement joins TRBV11-2 to TRBJ2-7; D is uncertain. Deletions cut 2 bases from V and 2 bases from J, with 13 bases between. The CDR3 loop spans 15 amino acids. Germline V gives CDR1 SGHAT, CDR2 FQNNGV. This chain's CDR3 is CASSLWSGRTYEQYF. Written as DNA, the CDR3 is TGTGCCAGCAGCTTATGGTCCGGCAGGACCTACGAGCAGTACTTC.

This clone has just a few counts. The chain uses TRBV4-2 and TRBJ2-1, with D maybe TRBD1 (5 bases). The CDR3 covers 17 residues. Trimming cost V 1 base and J 0 bases, with 13 bases left between them. Germline CDR1 is LGHNA and CDR2 is YNFKEQ. CDR3 loop: CASSQVPGSGSYNEQFF. As DNA, the CDR3 is TGTGCCAGCAGCCAAGTCCCAGGGTCCGGCTCCTACAATGAGCAGTTCTTC.

This chain connects TRBV2 to TRBJ1-2, with 8 bases that match TRBD1. The CDR3 extends over 13 amino acids. The J segment lost 8 bases and the V segment lost 4 bases, leaving 6 bases of the junction unmatched. CDR1 is SNHLY, CDR2 FYNNEI, per germline. The CDR3 DNA is TGTGCCAGCAGTGGGGACAGGCCCCGAGGCTACACCTTC. This encodes CASSGDRPRGYTF.